This T cell receptor (beta chain) was sequenced for a study of OX40 agonist ivuxolimab in advanced cancers. General study results and limits: Among the nonresponders, some also had low normalized T-cell clonal expansion. Expanded clones were, on average, more numerous among CD8+ T cells than CD4+.

V was shortened by 5 bases and J by 2 bases, with 9 bases between the two germline ends. Germline V gene sequence: CDR1 LNHNV, CDR2 YYDKDF (reference sequence). This CDR3 spans 13 amino acids. Turning to this clone: What it binds is unknown.

Profiled with immunoSEQ multiplex PCR; TCRdb holds only in-frame clones, not every one. The table has approximately 70,000 clones, roughly four fifths seen once. The TCR comes from an adult with an advanced solid tumor such as melanoma, head and neck, liver or kidney cancer. The sequences come from CD4+ or CD8+ T cells sorted from blood, collected in a trial of the OX40 agonist ivuxolimab. The chain couples TRBV15 to TRBJ2-5; tentatively, D is TRBD1 (6 bases). CDR3 protein: CATSGRGQETQYF. CDR3 coding DNA: TGTGCCACCAGCGGTAGGGGGCAAGAGACCCAGTACTTC.